The 22 T cell receptor beta chains below come from one sample, sequenced in a study of Graves' ophthalmopathy and Graves' hyperthyroidism. Amplification from RNA transcripts yielded the TCR beta CDR3 regions. HTBI-primed first-round RT-PCR preceded second-round multiplex PCR. TCRdb reanalysed the multiplex PCR reads using MiXCR and keeps one entry per CDR3 protein. The sample has 200,000 to 250,000 distinct CDR3 sequences, about a fifth seen once. The sample was peripheral blood. The receptors come from a woman between 50 and 59 years old with Graves' ophthalmopathy.

This clonotype was recorded at least ten times. The genes are TRBV7-6 and TRBJ2-5; D gene uncertain. Germline V gene data show CDR1 as SGHVS and CDR2 as FNYEAQ. The length of the CDR3 is 14 residues. The V end was cut by 2 bases, the J end by 1 base, with 8 bases between. CDR3 DNA sequence: TGTGCCAGCAGCTTAAATGGGATCCAAGAGACCCAGTACTTC. As protein: CASSLNGIQETQYF.

The J gene is TRBJ1-1, the V gene TRBV19; maybe TRBD1 (6 bases). The V gene lost 4 bases and the J gene lost 10 bases, with 22 bases spanning the gap. CDR3 length: 15 residues. Looked up from germline, CDR1 is LNHDA and CDR2 is SQIVND (reference sequence). The CDR3 is CASSTDRRAFEVAFF. DNA of the CDR3: TGTGCCAGTAGTACCGACAGGCGCGCGTTCGAAGTAGCTTTCTTT.

Many counts were recorded for this clonotype. This chain uses TRBV29-1 with TRBJ1-2; D is possibly TRBD1 (5 bases). Germline loops: CDR1 SQVTM, CDR2 ANQGSEA. The CDR3 is 15 residues long. The V end was cut by 1 base, the J end by 2 bases, with 14 bases between. The CDR3 reads CSVEGGKGSNYGYTF. The CDR3, as DNA: TGCAGCGTTGAAGGGGGGAAGGGATCCAACTATGGCTACACCTTC.

This clonotype has at least ten counts. The chain has TRBV29-1 and TRBJ2-5, with D possibly TRBD1 on 5 matching bases. V was clipped by 8 bases and J by 2 bases, with 18 bases between them. The germline CDR1 and CDR2 sequences are SQVTM and ANQGSEA. The CDR3 spans 14 residues. CDR3 in amino acids: CSWKVATGQETQYF. CDR3 bases: TGCAGCTGGAAGGTTGCCACAGGTCAAGAGACCCAGTACTTC.

The genes are TRBV6-2 or TRBV6-3 and TRBJ2-2; the match to TRBD1 covers 8 bases. Germline CDR1 and CDR2: MNHEY and SVGEGT. Losses at the gene ends were 0 bases for V and 7 bases for J; bases not matched to a gene: 4. The CDR3 runs to 15 residues. The CDR3 DNA reads TGTGCCAGCAGTTACTCGGACAGGGAGATCGGGGAGCTGTTTTTT. Amino acids: CASSYSDREIGELFF.

At least ten counts were recorded for this clonotype. The chain employs TRBV6-6 and TRBJ1-1, with D perhaps matching TRBD1 (5 bases). Germline V lookup: CDR1 MNHNY, CDR2 SVGAGI (reference sequence). V dropped 8 bases and J dropped 2 bases, with 12 bases sitting between them. This CDR3 has 13 residues. The CDR3 is CASSTELNTEAFF. In DNA form, the CDR3 reads TGTGCCAGCTCGACAGAACTTAACACTGAAGCTTTCTTT.

This clonotype has a count of ten or more. The CDR3 loop reads CASSLLETEAFF. The CDR3 coding sequence is TGTGCCAGCAGCTTATTGGAAACTGAAGCTTTCTTT. V is TRBV11-2 and J is TRBJ1-1, with D hard to call. Germline loops: CDR1 SGHAT, CDR2 FQNNGV. This CDR3 region has 12 residues. The V and J ends lost 2 bases and 5 bases respectively, with 6 bases between them.

This CDR3 is CASSLGVAGGETQYF. The DNA of the CDR3 is TGTGCCAGCAGCTTAGGAGTAGCGGGAGGGGAGACCCAGTACTTC. The chain is built from TRBV7-3 and TRBJ2-5; 11 bases map to TRBD2. In germline, CDR1 is SGHTA, CDR2 FQGTGA. With V trimmed by 2 bases and J by 5 bases, 4 bases remained unmatched. The CDR3 consists of 15 residues.

This clonotype was seen more than once but under ten times. The V and J genes are TRBV3-1 and TRBJ2-2; D ambiguous. Trimming left V 4 bases short and J 3 bases short, with 6 bases between. From germline, CDR1 is LGHDT and CDR2 YNNKEL (reference sequence). The CDR3 length is 13 residues. The CDR3 DNA reads as TGTGCCAGCAGCCGGCACGACACCGGGGAGCTGTTTTTT. Translated: CASSRHDTGELFF.

The rearrangement links TRBV19 to TRBJ2-2; TRBD1 agrees at 10 bases. The CDR3 length is 16 residues. The V gene end was trimmed by 4 bases and the J gene end by 5 bases; junction bases not matched to a gene: 7. Germline V gene sequence: CDR1 LNHDA, CDR2 SQIVND (reference sequence). CDR3 residues: CASSTRTGGGTGELFF. The CDR3, as DNA: TGTGCCAGTAGTACGAGGACAGGGGGGGGAACCGGGGAGCTGTTTTTT.

This clonotype was detected ten times or more. A much larger clone lies a single base off, so this may be a read error. The gene calls are TRBV6-1 and TRBJ2-4; D is undetermined. Per the germline V gene, CDR1 is MNHNS and CDR2 is SASEGT. Trimming took 3 bases from V and 9 from J, leaving 6 bases between them. This CDR3 comprises 11 residues. The CDR3 spells CASSDLSIQYF. Here the CDR3 DNA reads TGTGCCAGCAGTGACTTAAGCATTCAGTACTTC.

There are many counts of this clonotype. The chain uses TRBV20-1 and TRBJ2-2, with 8 bases aligning to TRBD2. Germline V gives CDR1 DFQATT, CDR2 SNEGSKA (reference sequence). The CDR3 extends over 18 amino acids. V was clipped by 5 bases and J by 4 bases; unmatched bases: 18. The CDR3 coding sequence is TGCAGTGCTGGTGGCTGGGATTTTGGAGCGGGAGTCACCGGGGAGCTGTTTTTT. It codes for CSAGGWDFGAGVTGELFF.

The table lists this clonotype with many counts. This chain links TRBV20-1 with TRBJ2-5; D not resolved. Germline CDR1 and CDR2: DFQATT and SNEGSKA (reference sequence). The V gene lost 6 bases and the J gene lost 0 bases, with 14 bases spanning the gap. This CDR3 is built from 14 residues. CDR3 in DNA: TGCAGTGCCCCGCCGGGTAACGACCAAGAGACCCAGTACTTC. Translating gives CSAPPGNDQETQYF.

The V and J genes are TRBV30 and TRBJ1-4; D is possibly TRBD1 (5 bases). With 3 bases removed from V and 8 bases from J, the gap between germline ends came to 16 bases. The CDR3 contains 14 residues. Germline values: CDR1 GTSNPN, CDR2 SVGIG (reference sequence). The CDR3 reads CAWRKTQGGEKLFF. In DNA, the CDR3 is TGTGCCTGGAGAAAAACCCAGGGTGGGGAAAAACTGTTTTTT.

This clonotype was counted many times. The genes are TRBV11-2 and TRBJ2-5; the D is unclear. The CDR3 runs 13 residues. Per the germline V gene, CDR1 is SGHAT and CDR2 is FQNNGV. The V end was cut by 2 bases, the J end by 7 bases, with 11 bases between. This CDR3 is CASSLNQWSTQYF. CDR3 nucleotide sequence: TGTGCCAGCAGCTTAAACCAATGGTCGACCCAGTACTTC.

This clonotype was seen ten or more times. Since a much larger clone is just one base distant, this may be a read error. This likely comes from a read error, as the CDR3 has no conserved phenylalanine or tryptophan at its end. J is TRBJ2-7 and V is TRBV6-1, with D possibly TRBD2 on 6 matching bases. V lost 3 bases and J lost 3, with 9 bases in between. Per germline, CDR1 MNHNS and CDR2 SASEGT. The CDR3 sequence is 13 residues long. The CDR3 DNA reads as TGTGCCAGCAGTGACCGACTAGGCTACGAGCAGTACTCC. Translating gives CASSDRLGYEQYS.

The rearrangement links TRBV12-5 to TRBJ1-2, with TRBD1 as a possible D gene (6 bases). The V gene's germline CDR1 is LGHNT and CDR2 FRNRAP. With 1 base removed from V and 0 bases from J, the gap between germline ends came to 15 bases. The CDR3 is 17 residues long. The CDR3 DNA sequence: TGTGCTAGTGGTTTGGCCAGCCTGGGGGGGCCTAACTATGGCTACACCTTC. It yields the protein CASGLASLGGPNYGYTF.

The gene calls are TRBV6-5 and TRBJ2-7; D possibly corresponds to TRBD1 (6 bases). V lost 0 bases, J lost 1 base, and 10 bases lay in between. This CDR3 contains 15 residues. Germline CDR1 is MNHEY and CDR2 is SVGAGI. The chain's CDR3 is CASSYSAGVSYEQYF. For the CDR3, the DNA is TGTGCCAGCAGTTACTCAGCAGGGGTGTCCTACGAGCAGTACTTC.

This clonotype turned up a few times. The rearrangement uses TRBV28 and TRBJ2-2; a possible D gene is TRBD1 (6 bases). The V gene lost 3 bases and the J gene lost 4 bases, with 15 bases spanning the gap. The germline CDR1 and CDR2 sequences are MDHEN and SYDVKM. The CDR3 runs to 16 residues. CDR3 protein: CASSFYGQLRTGELFF. The CDR3 bases are TGTGCCAGCAGTTTCTATGGACAGCTACGCACCGGGGAGCTGTTTTTT.

The sample holds many counts of this clonotype. This rearrangement joins TRBV5-1 to TRBJ2-2; maybe TRBD2 (6 bases). With 7 bases removed from V and 1 base from J, the gap between germline ends came to 11 bases. The CDR3 runs to 14 residues. Looked up from germline, CDR1 is SGHRS and CDR2 is YFSETQ. For the CDR3, the DNA is TGCGCCAGCGGCAACGGGGGGAACACCGGGGAGCTGTTTTTT. Translated, it gives CASGNGGNTGELFF.

In this sample, this clonotype turned up a few times. In DNA form, the CDR3 reads TGTGCCATCAATGGCGGGGGGGAAGATACGCAGTATTTT. Translated, it gives CAINGGGEDTQYF. The chain employs TRBV10-3 and TRBJ2-3; TRBD2 matches 9 bases. With 7 bases clipped from V and 5 bases from J, the junction kept 4 bases outside the gene matches. The CDR3 spans 13 residues. The germline CDR1 and CDR2 sequences are ENHRY and SYGVKD.

This clonotype was picked up many times. The chain combines TRBV7-6 with TRBJ2-7; 7 nucleotides line up with TRBD2. Trimming removed 5 bases from V and 5 bases from J; junction bases left unmatched: 6. Germline V CDR1 and CDR2: SGHVS, FNYEAQ. The CDR3 is 13 residues long. The CDR3 sequence: CASSRDYSDEQYF. Written as DNA, the CDR3 is TGTGCCAGCAGCCGGGACTATAGCGACGAGCAGTACTTC.